These 12 T cell receptor beta chains came from one sample sequenced in a study of T cells in Graves' hyperthyroidism and ophthalmopathy. TCR beta CDR3 regions were amplified from RNA transcripts. Initially, a first-round RT-PCR of the TCR CDR3 employed the HTBI primer set. Via MiXCR, TCRdb re-called the multiplex PCR reads, giving one row per CDR3 protein. Of around 600,000 distinct CDR3 sequences in the sample, less than 45% were seen once. Material for sequencing was peripheral blood or thyroid tissue (not recorded which). Every receptor here comes from an adult man with Graves' disease, either hyperthyroidism or ophthalmopathy (not recorded which).

This rearrangement joins TRBV10-2 to TRBJ1-5, with 9 nucleotides matching TRBD1. Germline V gene data show CDR1 as WSHSY and CDR2 as SAAADI. The V gene end was trimmed by 5 bases and the J gene end by 1 base; junction bases not matched to a gene: 9. The CDR3 is 17 amino acids. CDR3 amino acids: CASSRTGVLRSNQPQHF. For the CDR3, the DNA is TGCGCCAGCAGTAGGACAGGGGTGTTAAGGAGCAATCAGCCCCAGCATTTT.

V gene TRBV7-9 combines with J gene TRBJ2-7; 11 bases are shared with TRBD2. CDR3 length: 19 amino acids. V shed 2 bases, J shed 0 bases, and the junction held 12 bases outside the gene matches. Germline CDR1 SEHNR, CDR2 FQNEAQ (reference sequence). This chain's CDR3 is CASSLRDRVAGGLSYEQYF. The DNA for the CDR3 is TGTGCCAGCAGCTTAAGGGACAGGGTAGCGGGAGGGCTCTCCTACGAGCAGTACTTC.

The sample holds one count of this clonotype. The chain couples TRBV7-3 to TRBJ2-2, with D uncertain. Germline CDR1 is SGHTA and CDR2 is FQGTGA. This CDR3 has 16 amino acids. With 6 bases removed from V and 5 bases from J, the gap between germline ends came to 19 bases. Written as DNA, the CDR3 is TGTGCCAGCAGTAACTATCAGCCGGAGAGGACCGGGGAGCTGTTTTTT. Protein product: CASSNYQPERTGELFF.

The chain uses TRBV29-1 and TRBJ2-7; D unresolved. Per germline, CDR1 SQVTM and CDR2 ANQGSEA. This CDR3 is 12 amino acids long. V gave up 6 bases and J gave up 6 bases, with 15 bases separating them. Written as DNA, the CDR3 is TGCAGCGTCGCCAAGATTTCGTCCGAGCAGTACTTC. This translates into CSVAKISSEQYF.

The genes are TRBV2 and TRBJ1-5; 9 positions agree with TRBD1. CDR1 and CDR2 (germline): SNHLY, FYNNEI. Trimming at V came to 3 bases and at J to 6 bases, leaving 9 bases not matched to a gene. This CDR3 region has 16 residues. The CDR3 sequence: CASSDKQGAGGQPQHF. The CDR3 DNA is TGTGCCAGCAGTGACAAACAGGGGGCTGGGGGTCAGCCCCAGCATTTT.

The chain couples TRBV29-1 to TRBJ1-1; possible D gene TRBD1, 6 bases. V shed 8 bases and J shed 1 base, with 14 bases lying between them. Germline V gene sequence: CDR1 SQVTM, CDR2 ANQGSEA. This CDR3 has 13 residues. The CDR3 bases are TGCAGCTGCTCGGGACATCAGAACACTGAAGCTTTCTTT. The encoded protein is CSCSGHQNTEAFF.

The chain is built from TRBV2 and TRBJ1-5; D remains ambiguous. V lost 3 bases and J lost 8, with 20 bases in between. CDR3 size: 16 residues. Germline V lookup: CDR1 SNHLY, CDR2 FYNNEI. CDR3 sequence reads: CASSDWGSQAGEPQHF. The CDR3 nucleotides read TGTGCCAGCAGTGACTGGGGTAGTCAGGCCGGGGAGCCCCAGCATTTT.

The chain couples TRBV7-9 to TRBJ2-5; D is unresolved. Germline CDR1 is SEHNR and CDR2 is FQNEAQ (reference sequence). The CDR3 is made up of 12 amino acids. Trimming took 2 bases from V and 4 from J, leaving 5 bases between them. The CDR3 DNA sequence: TGTGCCAGCAGCTTACTAATAGAGACCCAGTACTTC. Protein sequence: CASSLLIETQYF.

The chain uses TRBV24-1 and TRBJ1-1; 9 bases are a match to TRBD1. The V gene's germline CDR1 is KGHDR and CDR2 SFDVKD. The CDR3 contains 11 residues. V shed 12 bases and J 9 bases; nucleotides not matched to a gene: 7. CDR3 sequence reads: CAGTGREKAFF. The DNA of the CDR3 is TGTGCCGGGACAGGGAGAGAGAAAGCTTTCTTT.

This chain uses TRBV25-1 with TRBJ1-1, with 7 bases that match TRBD1. The germline V gene encodes CDR1 MGHDK and CDR2 SYGVNS. This CDR3 comprises 14 residues. The CDR3 DNA sequence: TGTGCTAACAAAGGACAGGTTAGGAACACTGAAGCTTTCTTT. The encoded protein is CANKGQVRNTEAFF.

For the CDR3, the DNA is TGTGCCAGCAGCTTAGTGTTGGGAGACCAAGAGACCCAGTACTTC. Translated: CASSLVLGDQETQYF. V gene TRBV7-6 combines with J gene TRBJ2-5, with D possibly being TRBD2 (5 bases). Trimming removed 1 base at V and 0 bases at J, with 9 bases between. Germline V lookup: CDR1 SGHVS, CDR2 FNYEAQ. This CDR3 has 15 amino acids.

This chain links TRBV9 with TRBJ1-2; 8 nucleotides agree with TRBD1. The length of the CDR3 is 14 residues. Germline-derived CDR1 and CDR2 are SGDLS and YYNGEE. V shed 4 bases, J shed 8 bases, and the junction held 10 bases outside the gene matches. CDR3 region: CASSPLTGEQGYTF. For the CDR3, the DNA is TGTGCCAGCAGCCCGCTGACAGGGGAACAGGGCTACACCTTC.